This T cell receptor beta chain was captured by sequencing in a study of blood T cell repertoires in COVID-19 (dated by TCRdb to 2019 to 2021). About the full investigation: Collaborator samples came from the United States, Italy and Spain and covered acute and convalescent phases of COVID-19. Where HLA class I and class II types were available, the types were taken from metadata supplied by the sample provider, not from assay-based typing. Samples were obtained from the ongoing ImmuneRACE study (first 160 participants) and from approximately 1,200 subjects provided by 6 global collaborators. The repertoires were made available in a free public database intended to serve as a resource for research on the immune response to SARS-CoV-2. The material from the prospective study consisted of cDNA or gDNA derived from T cells, B-cell-depleted T cells, or PBMCs. Nearly every sample came with metadata listing a de-identified subject ID, COVID-19 status, age in years and sex. The dataset comprised deeply sampled blood TCRbeta repertoires from subjects exposed to, actively infected with, or recovered from COVID-19.

The immunoSEQ Assay, a bias-controlled multiplex PCR, was used to amplify TCRbeta CDR3 regions from genomic DNA. Per the original workflow: Nucleated cell counts per sample were estimated from amplification of reference gene primers within the assay. To quantify the absolute abundance of each unique TCRbeta CDR3 rearrangement, sequence reads were collapsed and filtered. Productive Simpson clonality was computed per sample as the square root of Simpson's diversity index over productive rearrangements. Held by TCRdb, this immuneACCESS table contains in-frame sequences only and omits some clones. Under half of the omission traces to an unresolved V gene where checked; the cause of the rest is unknown. V and J calls and clone size are those listed in that table; D and trimming were worked out from the DNA. The sample yields roughly 240,000 clones; about 82% were counted once. The top ten clonotypes cover 2% to 2.5% of the sample.

CDR1 and CDR2 are read off the germline V gene as SGHDT and YYEEEE. Trimming removed 0 bases from V and 3 bases from J, leaving 22 bases between the germline ends. The CDR3 has 18 amino acids, counting the end cysteine and phenylalanine. Only the CDR3 region is kept as DNA, spanning 54 bases read in frame from base 1. Notes on this clone: Which antigen it targets is not known. No base-level quality is on record; no much larger clone is a single base apart.

In the prospective study, participants were 18 to 89 years old, resided in 24 geographic areas of the United States, and were enrolled through a virtual design. Cohort assignment in the prospective study relied on participant-reported clinical history from a screening survey and a study questionnaire. For ImmuneRACE Cohort 3, a participant was defined as recovered based on two consecutive negative NP/OP PCR tests, clearance by a healthcare professional, or resolution of symptoms. In the prospective study, mobile phlebotomists collected whole blood, serum and a nasopharyngeal or oropharyngeal swab from each participant. Participants in the prospective study had the option to provide additional blood draws and questionnaires over a roughly two-month period. Before DNA extraction, blood samples from the prospective study were shipped at room temperature or frozen. Overall study outcomes, separate from this receptor: How much clinical and demographic metadata was included differed by source and by participant, and the metadata was provided uncurated.

The clonotype originates from a woman in her forties or fifties who had recovered from COVID-19. Sequenced: PBMCs or T cells enriched from blood (not recorded which). Here the chain combines TRBV5-6 and TRBJ2-7, with TRBD2 perhaps the D gene, on 5 matching bases. The CDR3 region: CASSLAHGVIPDYYEQYF. The DNA sequence follows: TGTGCCAGCAGCTTGGCTCATGGGGTTATACCCGACTACTACGAGCAGTACTTC.